This T cell receptor beta chain stems from a study of blood T cells in healthy people across ages. V was shortened by 3 bases and J by 2 bases, with 17 bases between the two germline ends. Germline V gives CDR1 MGHRA, CDR2 YSYEKL. CDR3 length: 16 residues. Total RNA, at least 6 micrograms per sample, came from PBMCs. This clonotype was observed a few times. Using a J-beta primer mix together with a sample-barcoded 5' primer, a second PCR was run for roughly 7 to 11 cycles. TCRdb itself ran the 5' RACE reads through MiXCR, one entry per CDR3 protein. The sample shows about 1.8 million distinct CDR3 sequences, roughly 52% of them seen only once.

The receptor's source is a woman between 35 and 50 years old in good health. The rearrangement links TRBV4-1 to TRBJ2-7; D may match TRBD1 or TRBD2 (5 bases each). The source material was blood. Written as DNA, the CDR3 is TGCGCCAGCAGCCAGCCAACTAGGGGTGGGACCTACGAGCAGTACTTC. Amino acid sequence: CASSQPTRGGTYEQYF.